This T cell receptor (beta chain) was sequenced in a study of blood T cell repertoires in COVID-19. Study-wide background: Specimens from acute and convalescent COVID-19 originated in the United States, Italy and Spain. In each case, the material was cDNA or gDNA derived from T cells, B-cell-depleted T cells, or PBMCs.

This clone is a singleton in its sample. This CDR3 is 19 amino acids long. The trim removed 0 bases at V and 0 bases at J, leaving 7 bases unmatched. In germline, CDR1 is PRHDT, CDR2 FYEKMQ (reference sequence). Per the study methods: The authors estimated nucleated cell counts from reference gene primer amplification. The method was immunoSEQ multiplex PCR; TCRdb's version includes in-frame clones alone and lacks a portion of them. The DNA was the basis for D and trimming; V, J and clone size are from that table. The sample consists of roughly 150,000 clones, 88% of them appearing once. This clonotype was obtained from an older woman with acute or convalescent COVID-19. Material for sequencing was peripheral blood. V usage is TRBV13 and J usage is TRBJ2-1; 11 nucleotides agree with TRBD2. CDR3 loop: CASSLGTSGTLRSYNEQFF. The CDR3 DNA reads as TGTGCCAGCAGCTTAGGGACTAGCGGGACCCTACGCTCCTACAATGAGCAGTTCTTC.